This T cell receptor (beta chain) stems from a study of response to subunit inactivated influenza vaccine. From the RT-PCR reads, TCRdb called clonotypes with MiXCR, one entry per CDR3 protein. The data contain over 150,000 distinct CDR3 sequences, around 9% of them singletons. This clonotype has only a few counts. The target antigen is unknown. CDR3 size: 15 residues. CDR1 is SGHTA and CDR2 is FQGNSA in the germline V gene. The ends lost 0 bases at V and 3 bases at J; junction bases unmatched: 1. Study-level findings and limits: Researchers suggested that each seasonal influenza vaccination recruits few new T cells.

The sample was non-naive T cells sorted from PBMCs, taken on the day of vaccination. V and J are TRBV7-2 and TRBJ1-5; TRBD1 matches 8 bases. This TCR was recovered from a man aged 50 or older who received an inactivated influenza vaccine. The CDR3 sequence is CASSLAGQDNQPQHF. The CDR3 DNA sequence: TGTGCCAGCAGCTTAGCGGGACAGGACAATCAGCCCCAGCATTTT.